These 14 T cell receptor beta chains came from one sample sequenced in a study of shared clonotypes between healthy human individuals. The table came from immunoSEQ multiplex PCR; TCRdb's copy has only in-frame clones and leaves some out. The sample has around 320,000 clones; about nine tenths are singletons. Sequencing input: memory CD8+ T cells sorted from blood. Subset noted: CD45RO+ cells pooled with CCR7-negative TemRA cells. The receptors were sampled from a man between 18 and 35 years old in good health.

The rearrangement links TRBV5-5 to TRBJ1-1, with D possibly being TRBD1 (5 bases). This CDR3 has 13 residues. CDR1 SGHKS and CDR2 YYEKEE come from the germline V gene (reference sequence). Trimming took 2 bases from V and 7 from J, leaving 12 bases between them. CDR3 region: CASSFGTDLEAFF. CDR3 sequence (DNA): TGTGCCAGCAGCTTTGGGACTGACCTTGAAGCTTTCTTT.

The chain couples TRBV7-6 to TRBJ1-5; TRBD1 is a possible D gene (5 bases). The CDR3 contains 16 residues. The V end was cut by 5 bases, the J end by 4 bases, with 18 bases between. The germline CDR1 and CDR2 sequences are SGHVS and FNYEAQ. CDR3 amino acids: CASSKPSTGRNQPQHF. In DNA form, the CDR3 reads TGTGCCAGCAGCAAGCCCTCCACGGGGCGAAATCAGCCCCAGCATTTT.

The J gene is TRBJ2-1, the V gene TRBV6-5, with D hard to call. V gave up 0 bases and J gave up 10 bases, with 16 bases separating them. Germline values: CDR1 MNHEY, CDR2 SVGAGI. This CDR3 region has 15 residues. The CDR3: CASSYSILTETEQFF. The CDR3 nucleotides read TGTGCCAGCAGTTACTCGATTTTAACCGAGACGGAGCAGTTCTTC.

This clone was counted once. The chain uses TRBV10-3 and TRBJ2-7, with D uncertain. In germline, CDR1 is ENHRY, CDR2 SYGVKD. This CDR3 comprises 17 residues. Trimming left V 0 bases short and J 5 bases short, with 20 bases between. DNA for the CDR3: TGTGCCATCAGTGAGTCGATATTCGAAGGAGCCGCCGACGAGCAGTACTTC. Residues: CAISESIFEGAADEQYF.

The chain recombines TRBV5-1 with TRBJ2-7; no reliable D call. This CDR3 has 14 residues. V lost 1 base and J lost 0, with 8 bases in between. In germline, CDR1 is SGHRS, CDR2 YFSETQ. The CDR3 nucleotides are TGCGCCAGCAGCTTGCGAGCCTACTCCTACGAGCAGTACTTC. Translating gives CASSLRAYSYEQYF.

Concerning this clone itself: This clone may be a read error of a much larger clone one base away. V and J are TRBV13 and TRBJ2-7; 9 bases are shared with TRBD1. The germline V gene encodes CDR1 PRHDT and CDR2 FYEKMQ (reference sequence). V trimming: 6 bases; J trimming: 4 bases; junction bases outside the gene matches: 4. This CDR3 has 13 amino acids. The CDR3 nucleotides read TGTGCCAGCAGTTTACAGGGGGCGTACGAGCAGTACTTC. It is translated as CASSLQGAYEQYF.

The chain is built from TRBV2 and TRBJ2-7; D perhaps matches TRBD2 (6 bases). V lost 6 bases and J lost 0, with 9 bases in between. Germline loops: CDR1 SNHLY, CDR2 FYNNEI. The CDR3 is made up of 13 amino acids. In DNA, the CDR3 is TGTGCCAGCAGGGGACTGACCTCCTACGAGCAGTACTTC. This gives the protein CASRGLTSYEQYF.

A single count supports this clone. CDR3 residues: CASSLSRLADNEQFF. For the CDR3, the DNA is TGTGCCAGCAGTCTCTCGAGACTAGCCGACAATGAGCAGTTCTTC. The chain links TRBV6-1 to TRBJ2-1; 7 bases are shared with TRBD2. This CDR3 spans 15 amino acids. Looked up from germline, CDR1 is MNHNS and CDR2 is SASEGT. V lost 5 bases, J lost 5 bases, and 9 bases stayed unmatched.

This rearrangement joins TRBV5-1 to TRBJ2-7; no firm D call. The germline gives CDR1 SGHRS, CDR2 YFSETQ. V shed 1 base and J shed 3 bases, with 14 bases lying between them. The CDR3 consists of 15 residues. CDR3: CASSLTEAYHYEQYF. The CDR3 DNA reads as TGCGCCAGCAGCTTGACAGAGGCCTATCACTACGAGCAGTACTTC.

This clone was detected only a few times. The V call is TRBV10-1, the J call TRBJ2-2; D may correspond to TRBD1 or TRBD2 (5 bases each). The CDR3 has 18 residues. V lost 3 bases, J lost 0 bases, and 17 bases lay in between. Per germline, CDR1 WNHNN and CDR2 SYGVQD (reference sequence). DNA of the CDR3: TGCGCCAGCAGTGATCGGGGCAGGGACCCCTCGAACACCGGGGAGCTGTTTTTT. Translation: CASSDRGRDPSNTGELFF.

The chain recombines TRBV4-3 with TRBJ2-7; maybe TRBD1 (6 bases). This CDR3 spans 13 amino acids. Trimming shortened V by 4 bases and J by 4 bases, and 11 bases separated the two germline ends. Germline V gene lookup returns CDR1 LGHNA and CDR2 YSLEER. The CDR3 protein is CASSPSRGYEQYF. In DNA, the CDR3 is TGCGCCAGCAGCCCATCTAGGGGGTACGAGCAGTACTTC.

V usage is TRBV6-6 and J usage is TRBJ1-5; TRBD1 is a possible D gene (6 bases). This CDR3 has 15 amino acids. V lost 9 bases, J lost 0 bases, and 15 bases lay in between. CDR1 and CDR2 (germline): MNHNY, SVGAGI (reference sequence). CDR3 residues: CASADSLYSNQPQHF. The CDR3 DNA reads as TGTGCCAGTGCGGACAGCCTTTATAGCAATCAGCCCCAGCATTTT.

This sequence joins TRBV10-2 and TRBJ1-1; D gene unclear. Trimming removed 3 bases at V and 3 bases at J, with 8 bases between. The CDR3 totals 13 residues. The germline V gene has CDR1 WSHSY and CDR2 SAAADI. The CDR3 region has the DNA TGCGCCAGCAGTGACGGAATATACACTGAAGCTTTCTTT. Translated, it gives CASSDGIYTEAFF.

The gene calls are TRBV7-9 and TRBJ2-7; the D gene is possibly TRBD1 (6 bases). V lost 4 bases and J 2 bases, leaving 18 bases between the germline ends. Germline V gene sequence: CDR1 SEHNR, CDR2 FQNEAQ (reference sequence). The CDR3 loop spans 16 amino acids. The CDR3 here is CASSSIQGQQAYEQYF. In nucleotides, the CDR3 is TGTGCCAGCAGCTCGATTCAGGGGCAGCAAGCCTACGAGCAGTACTTC.